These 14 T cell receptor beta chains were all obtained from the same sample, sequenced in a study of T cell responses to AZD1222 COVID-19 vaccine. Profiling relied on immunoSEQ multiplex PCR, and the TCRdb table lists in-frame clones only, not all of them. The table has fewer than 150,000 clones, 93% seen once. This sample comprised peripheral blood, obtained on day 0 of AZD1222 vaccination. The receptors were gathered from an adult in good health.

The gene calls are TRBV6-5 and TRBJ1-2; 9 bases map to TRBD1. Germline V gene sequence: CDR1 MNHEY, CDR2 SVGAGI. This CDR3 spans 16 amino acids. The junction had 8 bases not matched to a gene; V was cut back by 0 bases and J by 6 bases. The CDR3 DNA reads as TGTGCCAGCAGTTACTCGGTCGGGGACAGGGAGGATGGCTACACCTTC. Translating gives CASSYSVGDREDGYTF.

The CDR3 region is CASSRNTNQPQHF. The CDR3 DNA sequence: TGTGCCAGCAGTCGGAATACCAATCAGCCCCAGCATTTT. J is TRBJ1-5 and V is TRBV12-3 or TRBV12-4; unclear D gene. V lost 5 bases and J 3 bases, leaving 8 bases between the germline ends. CDR3 length: 13 residues.

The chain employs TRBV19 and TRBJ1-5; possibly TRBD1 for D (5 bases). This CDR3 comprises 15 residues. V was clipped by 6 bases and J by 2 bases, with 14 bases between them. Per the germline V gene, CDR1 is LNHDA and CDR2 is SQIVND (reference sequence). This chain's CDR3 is CASSDGGQGNQPQHF. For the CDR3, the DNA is TGTGCCAGTAGCGATGGGGGTCAGGGCAATCAGCCCCAGCATTTT.

The CDR3 sequence is CASRGQNINQPQHF. CDR3 in DNA: TGTGCCAGCAGGGGACAGAACATAAACCAGCCCCAGCATTTT. The chain recombines TRBV7-2 with TRBJ1-5; 7 bases agree with TRBD1. The CDR3 runs to 14 residues. The germline V gene has CDR1 SGHTA and CDR2 FQGNSA. V lost 6 bases and J lost 7; bases outside the gene matches: 9.

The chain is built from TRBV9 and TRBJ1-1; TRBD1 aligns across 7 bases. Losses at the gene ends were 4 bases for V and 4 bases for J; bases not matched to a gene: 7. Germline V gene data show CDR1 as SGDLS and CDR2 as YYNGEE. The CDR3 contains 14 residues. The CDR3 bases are TGTGCCAGCAGCCAGACAGGGCTTAGCACTGAAGCTTTCTTT. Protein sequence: CASSQTGLSTEAFF.

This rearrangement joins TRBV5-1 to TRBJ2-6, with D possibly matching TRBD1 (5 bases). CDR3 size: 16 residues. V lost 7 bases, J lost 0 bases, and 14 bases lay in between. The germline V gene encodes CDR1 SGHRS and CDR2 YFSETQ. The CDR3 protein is CASWAGWASGANVLTF. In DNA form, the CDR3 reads TGCGCCAGCTGGGCAGGGTGGGCCTCTGGGGCCAACGTCCTGACTTTC.

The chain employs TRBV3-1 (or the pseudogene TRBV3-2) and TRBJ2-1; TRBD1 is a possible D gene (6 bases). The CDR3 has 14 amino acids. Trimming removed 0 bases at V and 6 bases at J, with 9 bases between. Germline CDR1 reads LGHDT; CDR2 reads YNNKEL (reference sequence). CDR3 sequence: CASSQEIGGNEQFF. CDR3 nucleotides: TGTGCCAGCAGCCAAGAGATAGGGGGCAATGAGCAGTTCTTC.

The CDR3 region is CASSLVGSPYEQYF. Written as DNA, the CDR3 is TGTGCCAGCAGCTTGGTGGGGTCCCCCTACGAGCAGTACTTC. The rearrangement joins TRBV5-6 to TRBJ2-7; D is unclear. Deletions cut 0 bases from V and 2 bases from J, with 9 bases between. The CDR3 covers 14 residues. CDR1 and CDR2 (germline): SGHDT, YYEEEE.

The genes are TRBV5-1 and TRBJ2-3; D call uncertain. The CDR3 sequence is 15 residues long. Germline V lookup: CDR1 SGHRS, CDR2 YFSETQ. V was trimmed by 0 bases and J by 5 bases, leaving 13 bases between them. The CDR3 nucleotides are TGCGCCAGCAGCTTGGAGGGCAGCCACGGAGATACGCAGTATTTT. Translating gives CASSLEGSHGDTQYF.

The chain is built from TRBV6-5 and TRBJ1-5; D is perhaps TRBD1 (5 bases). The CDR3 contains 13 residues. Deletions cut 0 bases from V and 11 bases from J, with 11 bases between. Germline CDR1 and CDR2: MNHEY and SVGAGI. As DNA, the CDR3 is TGTGCCAGCAGTTACTCTGGGGGGATGGCCCAGCATTTT. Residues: CASSYSGGMAQHF.

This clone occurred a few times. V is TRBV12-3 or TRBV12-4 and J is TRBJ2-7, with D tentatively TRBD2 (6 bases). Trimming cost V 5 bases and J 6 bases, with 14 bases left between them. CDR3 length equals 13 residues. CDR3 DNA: TGTGCCAGCAGTCCGACTAGTACGGGCGAGCAGTACTTC. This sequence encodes CASSPTSTGEQYF.

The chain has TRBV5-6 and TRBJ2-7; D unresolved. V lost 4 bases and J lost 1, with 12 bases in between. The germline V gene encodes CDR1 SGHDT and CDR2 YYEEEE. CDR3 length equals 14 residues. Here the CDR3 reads CASSQPILSYEQYF. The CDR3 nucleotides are TGTGCCAGCAGCCAGCCAATTCTATCCTACGAGCAGTACTTC.

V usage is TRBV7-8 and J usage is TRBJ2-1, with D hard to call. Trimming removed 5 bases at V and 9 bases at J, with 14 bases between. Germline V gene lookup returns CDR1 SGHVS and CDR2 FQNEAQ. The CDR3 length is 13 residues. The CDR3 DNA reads TGTGCCAGCAGCCGACAAACGGGTGGTGAGCAGTTCTTC. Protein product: CASSRQTGGEQFF.

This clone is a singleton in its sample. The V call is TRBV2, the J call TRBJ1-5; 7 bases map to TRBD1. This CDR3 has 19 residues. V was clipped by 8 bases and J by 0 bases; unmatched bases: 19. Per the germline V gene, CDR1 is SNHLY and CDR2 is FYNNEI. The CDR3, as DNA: TGTGCCAGCGGAACAGGGGCGGGACAGTTTCAGGGTAGCAATCAGCCCCAGCATTTT. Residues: CASGTGAGQFQGSNQPQHF. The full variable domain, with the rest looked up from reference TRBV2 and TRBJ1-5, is EPEVTQTPSHQVTQMGQEVILRCVPISNHLYFYWYRQILGQKVEFLVSFYNNEISEKSEIFDDQFSVERPDGSNFTLKIRSTKLEDSAMYFCASGTGAGQFQGSNQPQHFGDGTRLSIL.